The rows below give T cell receptor beta chains drawn from one sample of a study of chemoradiotherapy in HPV16-positive cancers. Repertoires were generated with immunoSEQ multiplex PCR, while TCRdb's copy carries only in-frame clones and drops some. Of approximately 19,000 clones in the sample, about 90% are singletons; the top ten hold 2% to 2.5%. The sample consisted of blood, taken from a patient who underwent chemoradiotherapy. The receptors were sampled from a human donor with HPV-associated anogenital cancer. CDR3s include the opening cysteine and the closing phenylalanine or tryptophan. A D gene is named only where the DNA matches it firmly. Some rows mark clone size as missing; the rest say once, few, many or name a class of expanded clone.

CDR3	DNA	size	V	J	D
CASRGTALGYEQYF	TGTGCCAGCAGGGGGACAGCGCTTGGGTACGAGCAGTACTTC	-	TRBV6-5	TRBJ2-7	TRBD1
CASSPVPGQGQGEKLFF	TGTGCCAGCAGCCCCGTCCCGGGACAGGGTCAGGGTGAAAAACTGTTTTTT	-	TRBV5-6	TRBJ1-4	TRBD1
CASSTRDIVTQPQHF	TGTGCCAGCAGTACCCGGGACATCGTGACTCAGCCCCAGCATTTT	-	TRBV2	TRBJ1-5	-
CASHPLGAVWETQYF	TGTGCAAGCCACCCTTTAGGGGCGGTATGGGAGACCCAGTACTTC	-	TRBV12-2	TRBJ2-5	-
CATSPVRAAQYF	TGTGCCACCAGCCCGGTCCGAGCTGCCCAGTACTTC	-	TRBV15	TRBJ2-5	-
CASSSLAYEQYF	TGTGCCAGTAGTAGTTTAGCCTACGAGCAGTACTTC	-	TRBV19	TRBJ2-7	-
CASTSRDRGYEKLFF	TGTGCCAGCACTAGCCGGGACAGGGGATATGAAAAACTGTTTTTT	-	TRBV7-8	TRBJ1-4	TRBD1
CASSPRTSGSVLEQFF	TGTGCCAGCTCACCAAGGACTAGCGGGAGTGTGCTTGAGCAGTTCTTC	-	TRBV18	TRBJ2-1	TRBD2
CASSLDGTRYTGELFF	TGTGCCAGCAGCTTAGATGGGACTCGTTACACCGGGGAGCTGTTTTTT	-	TRBV7-9	TRBJ2-2	-
CASSQGPASTEAFF	TGTGCCAGCAGCCAAGGGCCAGCCAGCACTGAAGCTTTCTTT	-	TRBV14	TRBJ1-1	-
CASSQVWGSAVVAEKLFF	TGCGCCAGCAGCCAAGTCTGGGGGTCGGCCGTCGTCGCTGAAAAACTGTTTTTT	few	TRBV4-1	TRBJ1-4	-
CTSSLGTQDTDTQYF	TGCACCAGCAGCCTGGGGACCCAGGACACAGATACGCAGTATTTT	-	TRBV1	TRBJ2-3	-
CASREGNQPQHF	TGTGCCAGCAGGGAAGGCAATCAGCCCCAGCATTTT	-	TRBV6-6	TRBJ1-5	-
CASSRTSGRGGETQYF	TGTGCCAGCAGCCGGACTAGCGGGAGGGGAGGAGAGACCCAGTACTTC	-	TRBV6-6	TRBJ2-5	TRBD2
CASSQDRMGRGYEKLFF	TGCGCCAGCAGCCAAGACCGAATGGGACGGGGTTATGAAAAACTGTTTTTT	-	TRBV4-3	TRBJ1-4	-
CSASGPGELFF	TGCAGTGCTAGCGGGCCCGGGGAGCTGTTTTTT	-	TRBV20-1	TRBJ2-2	-
CASSYGGGGVSGNTIYF	TGTGCCAGCAGCTATGGAGGGGGGGGCGTCTCTGGAAACACCATATATTTT	-	TRBV7-8	TRBJ1-3	-
CASSPRVKAGNTIYF	TGTGCCAGCTCACCACGGGTCAAAGCTGGAAACACCATATATTTT	once	TRBV18	TRBJ1-3	-
CASSLTGQGSTDTQYF	TGTGCCAGCAGCTTAACGGGACAGGGGAGCACAGATACGCAGTATTTT	-	TRBV7-6	TRBJ2-3	TRBD1
CASSSVKDTEAFF	TGTGCCAGCAGCTCTGTAAAAGACACTGAAGCTTTCTTT	-	TRBV7-9	TRBJ1-1	-
CAISDRDREKLFF	TGTGCCATCAGTGACCGGGATCGTGAAAAACTGTTTTTT	-	TRBV10-3	TRBJ1-4	-
CASSYRASSSYNEQFF	TGTGCCAGCAGCTATCGAGCTTCTAGCTCCTACAATGAGCAGTTCTTC	-	TRBV5-4	TRBJ2-1	-
CASSSVERDGAEQFF	TGTGCCAGCAGCTCCGTGGAGCGGGACGGGGCTGAGCAGTTCTTC	-	TRBV5-6	TRBJ2-1	TRBD2
CASSAQGSGSYNEQFF	TGTGCCAGCAGCGCCCAGGGTAGCGGGTCCTACAATGAGCAGTTCTTC	-	TRBV9	TRBJ2-1	TRBD2
CASSQESGGYLETQYF	TGCGCCAGCAGCCAAGAAAGCGGGGGGTATTTAGAGACCCAGTACTTC	-	TRBV4-3	TRBJ2-5	TRBD2
CASREGDHSPLHF	TGTGCCAGCAGGGAGGGAGACCATTCACCCCTCCACTTT	-	TRBV6-1	TRBJ1-6	-
CSIKNTEAFF	TGCAGCATTAAAAACACTGAAGCTTTCTTT	-	TRBV29-1	TRBJ1-1	-
CASSPVGRSWNRRSSYEQYF	TGTGCCAGCAGTCCCGTGGGACGAAGTTGGAACCGCCGGAGCTCCTACGAGCAGTACTTC	-	TRBV28	TRBJ2-7	-
CASSTGGEQYF	TGTGCCAGCAGTACAGGGGGGGAGCAGTACTTC	-	TRBV7-9	TRBJ2-7	TRBD1
CASSLGGWTEAFF	TGTGCCAGTAGTCTTGGAGGGTGGACTGAAGCTTTCTTT	-	TRBV19	TRBJ1-1	-
CSAKTGSGNEQFF	TGCAGCGCCAAAACCGGGAGTGGGAATGAGCAGTTCTTC	-	TRBV29-1	TRBJ2-1	-
CASSQELAGAGNTIYF	TGCGCCAGCAGCCAAGAACTGGCAGGTGCTGGAAACACCATATATTTT	-	TRBV4-3	TRBJ1-3	-
CASSIIDREETQYF	TGTGCCAGCAGCATCATCGACAGGGAAGAGACCCAGTACTTC	-	TRBV7-8	TRBJ2-5	TRBD1
CASSQDPGLKGYEQFF	TGCGCCAGCAGCCAAGATCCCGGACTAAAGGGCTATGAGCAGTTCTTC	-	TRBV4-1	TRBJ2-1	-
CASLARRLANTRAQYF	TGTGCCAGTCTAGCTCGGAGACTAGCGAATACCCGCGCCCAATACTTC	-	TRBV19	TRBJ2-5	TRBD2
CASSYQGPSNQPQHF	TGTGCCAGTAGTTACCAAGGTCCTAGCAATCAGCCCCAGCATTTT	-	TRBV19	TRBJ1-5	-
CASSQFPTSGQETQYF	TGTGCCAGCAGCCAATTCCCAACTAGCGGCCAAGAGACCCAGTACTTC	-	TRBV5-6	TRBJ2-5	TRBD2
CASSLYGTGGRYEQYF	TGTGCCAGCAGCTTATATGGGACAGGGGGAAGGTACGAGCAGTACTTC	-	TRBV7-2	TRBJ2-7	TRBD1
CASSLGSNQPQHF	TGTGCCAGCAGCTTGGGTAGCAATCAGCCCCAGCATTTT	medium-sized	TRBV5-5	TRBJ1-5	-
CASSQYSYEQYF	TGTGCCAGCAGCCAATACTCCTACGAGCAGTACTTC	-	TRBV6-6	TRBJ2-7	-
CASSLWDSYGYTF	TGTGCCAGCAGCTTATGGGACAGCTATGGCTACACCTTC	few	TRBV7-8	TRBJ1-2	TRBD1
CSAASGTANTGELFF	TGCAGCGCCGCTTCCGGGACAGCGAACACCGGGGAGCTGTTTTTT	once	TRBV29-1	TRBJ2-2	TRBD1
CASSLGSGARETQYF	TGTGCCAGCAGCTTGGGATCAGGGGCGCGGGAGACCCAGTACTTC	-	TRBV5-4	TRBJ2-5	-
CASSPGTSYNEQFF	TGTGCCAGCAGCCCCGGGACTAGTTACAATGAGCAGTTCTTC	-	TRBV2	TRBJ2-1	TRBD2
CASSEADGNQPQHF	TGTGCCAGCAGTGAAGCGGACGGCAATCAGCCCCAGCATTTT	-	TRBV6-1	TRBJ1-5	-
CASSPGRGWETQYF	TGTGCCAGCTCACCAGGTCGGGGTTGGGAGACCCAGTACTTC	-	TRBV18	TRBJ2-5	-
CASGETTQETQYF	TGCGCCAGCGGGGAGACAACCCAAGAGACCCAGTACTTC	-	TRBV5-1	TRBJ2-5	-
CASSLVTGDYEQYF	TGTGCCAGCAGCTTAGTGACAGGGGACTACGAGCAGTACTTC	-	TRBV7-2	TRBJ2-7	TRBD1
CASSRTSGRYEQYF	TGCGCCAGCAGCCGGACTAGCGGAAGATACGAGCAGTACTTC	-	TRBV5-1	TRBJ2-7	TRBD2
CASSTEGDTQYF	TGTGCCAGCAGCACCGAAGGGGATACGCAGTATTTT	once	TRBV7-9	TRBJ2-3	-
CASSPAGEVWASEQFF	TGTGCCAGCAGCCCGGCGGGGGAGGTCTGGGCGAGCGAGCAGTTCTTC	-	TRBV7-2	TRBJ2-1	TRBD2
CASSPRWDPTGASSYNEQFF	TGTGCCAGCAGCCCAAGATGGGATCCGACAGGGGCCAGCTCCTACAATGAGCAGTTCTTC	-	TRBV9	TRBJ2-1	TRBD1
CASSGVGSYNSPLHF	TGTGCCAGCAGCGGGGTGGGCTCCTATAATTCACCCCTCCACTTT	-	TRBV11-3	TRBJ1-6	-
CASSPLNTEAFF	TGTGCCAGCTCACCACTGAACACTGAAGCTTTCTTT	few	TRBV18	TRBJ1-1	-
CASSPQETQYF	TGTGCCAGCAGCCCCCAAGAGACCCAGTACTTC	-	TRBV7-2	TRBJ2-5	-
CASSFGRGGTDTQYF	TGTGCCAGCAGCTTCGGGCGGGGAGGCACAGATACGCAGTATTTT	-	TRBV11-2	TRBJ2-3	-